This entry lists 6 T cell receptor beta chains sequenced from one sample in a study of T cells in Graves' hyperthyroidism and ophthalmopathy. Amplification of TCR beta CDR3 regions was performed using RNA transcripts as template. In the first-round RT-PCR of the TCR CDR3, the HTBI primer set was used. From the multiplex PCR reads, TCRdb called clonotypes with MiXCR, one entry per CDR3 protein. This sample has about 610,000 distinct CDR3 sequences; about 14% occur once, and the top ten carry roughly 4.3%. The material sequenced was blood. The receptors were sampled from a woman aged 40 to 50 with Graves' ophthalmopathy.

The V call is TRBV6-2 or TRBV6-3, the J call TRBJ2-7; D may correspond to TRBD1 or TRBD2 (6 bases each). V dropped 6 bases and J dropped 4 bases, with 16 bases sitting between them. Per germline, CDR1 MNHEY and CDR2 SVGEGT. The CDR3 covers 14 residues. CDR3 residues: CASRTEGGNYEQYF. The CDR3, as DNA: TGTGCCAGCAGGACGGAGGGGGGAAATTACGAGCAGTACTTC.

The table lists this clonotype with many counts. The chain recombines TRBV27 with TRBJ1-1; 7 bases map to TRBD1. Trimming took 5 bases from V and 1 from J; bases not matched to a gene: 7. This CDR3 region has 15 residues. The germline V gene encodes CDR1 MNHEY and CDR2 SMNVEV (reference sequence). The DNA of the CDR3 is TGTGCCAGCAGTGGACCGGGACAGTGGAACACTGAAGCTTTCTTT. It codes for CASSGPGQWNTEAFF.

The chain uses TRBV6-1 and TRBJ2-7, with D unresolved. This CDR3 region has 13 residues. Germline CDR1 is MNHNS and CDR2 is SASEGT. V dropped 2 bases and J dropped 0 bases, with 5 bases sitting between them. Here the CDR3 DNA reads TGTGCCAGCAGTGAATGGGCCTCCTACGAGCAGTACTTC. Residues: CASSEWASYEQYF.

The rearrangement joins TRBV10-3 to TRBJ2-2; D not resolved. V lost 4 bases and J 4 bases, leaving 10 bases between the germline ends. Germline V gene sequence: CDR1 ENHRY, CDR2 SYGVKD. CDR3 length: 14 residues. CDR3 residues: CAISAHSSTGELFF. CDR3 nucleotide sequence: TGTGCCATCAGTGCCCATAGCAGCACCGGGGAGCTGTTTTTT.

This clonotype was seen ten or more times. The genes are TRBV7-9 and TRBJ1-3, with a tentative D call TRBD1 (5 bases). The V and J ends lost 3 bases and 2 bases respectively, with 11 bases between them. CDR3 size: 15 residues. Germline V gives CDR1 SEHNR, CDR2 FQNEAQ (reference sequence). The CDR3 region has the DNA TGTGCCAGCAGCTTGGCAGGAGGGGCTGGAAACACCATATATTTT. Amino acid sequence: CASSLAGGAGNTIYF.

V usage is TRBV6-2 or TRBV6-3 and J usage is TRBJ1-3; 9 bases line up with TRBD1. Germline V gene sequence: CDR1 MNHEY, CDR2 SVGEGT. V shed 0 bases, J shed 4 bases, and the junction held 10 bases outside the gene matches. The CDR3 is 18 amino acids. This CDR3 is CASSYSVGGQGIGNTIYF. DNA of the CDR3: TGTGCCAGCAGTTACTCCGTGGGTGGACAGGGGATCGGAAACACCATATATTTT.